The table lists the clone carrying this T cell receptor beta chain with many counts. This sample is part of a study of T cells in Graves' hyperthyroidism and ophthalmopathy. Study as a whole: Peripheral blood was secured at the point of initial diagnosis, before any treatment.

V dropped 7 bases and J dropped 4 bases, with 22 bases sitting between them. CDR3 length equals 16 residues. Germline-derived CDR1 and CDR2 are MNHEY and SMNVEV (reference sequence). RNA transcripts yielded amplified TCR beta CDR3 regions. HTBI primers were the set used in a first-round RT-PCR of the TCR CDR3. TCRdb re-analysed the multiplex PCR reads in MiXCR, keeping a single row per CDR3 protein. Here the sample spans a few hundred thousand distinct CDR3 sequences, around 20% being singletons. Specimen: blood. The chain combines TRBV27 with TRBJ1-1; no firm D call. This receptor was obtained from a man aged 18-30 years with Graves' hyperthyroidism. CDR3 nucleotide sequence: TGTGCCAGCAACCCTTCCCGGGCAACCGGCCCCACTGAAGCTTTCTTT. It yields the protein CASNPSRATGPTEAFF.